Described below is a single TCR beta chain sequence and its context. This clonotype has at least ten counts. Its cognate antigen has yet to be identified. Base qualities are not provided; no much larger clone lies one nucleotide away. This sample was included in a study of regulatory T cells in long-lasting Graves disease (dated by TCRdb to the early 2020s). Background for the entire study: Antithyroid drugs had been taken for less than 3 months by newly diagnosed Graves' disease patients. This study used TCR sequencing and RNA sequencing of peripheral blood to compare persistent Graves' disease patients against newly diagnosed Graves' disease patients. The study was registered as a clinical trial and conducted in China. TCR sequencing covered around 13 persistent and approximately 20 newly diagnosed Graves' disease patients, some 33 samples in total. Findings and caveats that apply to the study as a whole: Only the TCR beta chain was sequenced and analyzed. The authors acknowledged the small sample size as a limitation that may reduce accuracy. TRBV28, TRBJ1-2 and TRBJ2-5 were preferentially used in persistent disease, while TRBV20-1 and TRBJ2-1 were favored in newly diagnosed disease. Compared with newly diagnosed patients, patients with persistent Graves' disease had lower TCR Shannon entropy and fewer highly expanded clones, which suggests clonal expansion. Persistent patients shared more public clonotypes among themselves (around 3,000) than newly diagnosed patients did (more than 950). Only peripheral blood was studied, because thyroid tissue, the primary lesion, was inaccessible.

The protocol used for the library was multiplex PCR. TCRdb names Illumina HiSeq 4000 as the instrument used. CDR3 regions were amplified by Arm-PCR with iRepertoire HTBI primers to construct TCR beta libraries. Gel purification was performed on PCR products prior to sequencing. On the authors' methods: Gene usage analysis of CDR3 amino acid clonotypes relied on the roughly 60 TRBV and 15 or so TRBJ segments identified across samples. COPE and FqMerger were used to merge the filtered high-quality paired reads into contigs. BLAST was used to align contigs to IMGT TRBV, TRBD and TRBJ reference genes, and CDR3 was defined according to IMGT. Any clonotype with a frequency above 0.1% was counted as a highly expanded clone. Shannon entropy was used to measure repertoire diversity, and the Gini coefficient was used to measure V-J evenness. Public clonotypes were defined as clonotypes shared by more than one individual. The public reads were reprocessed in TCRdb via fastp at Q25 and MiXCR, keeping in-frame beta chains. Each CDR3 protein appears once, grouped with its most common genes and DNA. The V and J calls, along with clone size, are taken from TCRdb and not from the paper's own processing. The sample table shows roughly 440,000 distinct CDR3 sequences, and approximately 16% are seen once. The ten top clones hold about 23% of the sample.

The CDR3 numbers 14 residues from cysteine through phenylalanine. Only the CDR3 portion is preserved as DNA: 42 bases, with reading frame beginning at the first base. For this chain, trimming is 4 bases at the V end and 3 bases at the J end, and the number of junction bases without a gene match is 0. Based on the germline V gene (reference sequence), the CDR1 and CDR2 sequences are MNHEY and SMNVEV. The sample's time point, from its label and the paper: newly diagnosed GD, antithyroid drugs for less than 3 months. For both TCR sequencing and RNA sequencing, RNA was extracted from PBMCs using TRIzol. Graves' disease was diagnosed according to American Thyroid Association guidelines. Recruitment of patients was carried out at an endocrinology department in Xi'an, China. From each patient, around 9 milliliters of peripheral blood was collected into an EDTA anticoagulant tube. Ficoll Paque Plus density gradient separation was used to isolate PBMCs, and no additional T cell sorting was done. RNA quality was checked with an Agilent 2100 Bioanalyzer and agarose gel, and concentration with a NanoDrop 2000.

This same sample was also part of a study on T cells in Graves' hyperthyroidism and ophthalmopathy. The second paper states: Graves' hyperthyroidism was defined as stable when no progression to ophthalmopathy occurred over 18 months of follow-up. Hyperthyroidism patients were newly diagnosed, with disease duration under 2 months, and aged 18 to 65 years. Patients with uncontrolled infections, other autoimmune diseases, pregnancy or lactation were excluded. Clinical symptoms, serum thyroxine and TRAb, thyroid ultrasound, and orbital computed tomography formed the basis for the diagnoses. For the first round of RT-PCR on the TCR CDR3, the HTBI primer set was used together with the Qiagen OneStep RT-PCR kit. Most expanded thyroid clonotypes (frequency above 0.001) were also detected in blood, a finding suggesting that blood repertoires may reflect thyroid immune responses. A model built on a 13 V-J signature distinguished ophthalmopathy from stable hyperthyroidism, reaching over 85% sensitivity and 81.08% specificity in cross-validation and 80%/75% in testing. In validation, the model predicted progression to ophthalmopathy a median of 6.5 months before onset, with roughly 70% sensitivity and almost 75% specificity. To identify distinguishing TCR V-J signatures, a discovery cohort of 90 to 100 patients was used, comprising 43 with Graves' ophthalmopathy and some 60 with stable Graves' hyperthyroidism. Prospective prediction of ophthalmopathy was tested in an independent validation cohort consisting of some 19 hyperthyroidism patients and 15 or so patients who later progressed to ophthalmopathy. The 100 or so discovery patients were randomly split 7:3 into training and test sets. In more than 5 Graves' hyperthyroidism patients, the study also compared T-cell repertoires from thyroid tissue with T-cell repertoires from blood. Following sampling, methimazole starting at 30 mg daily was given to hyperthyroidism patients, and high-dose intravenous methylprednisolone was given to ophthalmopathy patients. Libraries were constructed in a second round of multiplex PCR, after which size selection and purification were performed. Sequencing of the libraries was done on an Illumina HiSeq2000 using paired-end 100 bp reads. SOAPnuke was used to process the raw data, with reads discarded if the reads contained adapters or uncalled bases, had a mean Phred below 15, or lacked an exact constant-primer or identifier match. High-quality paired reads were merged with COPE v1.2.5, and unique nucleotide sequences were defined as clonotypes. MiTCR v1.1 was used to align clonotypes to the IMGT TRBV, TRBD and TRBJ reference segments. Only V-J combinations with frequency above 0.0001, covering 99% to 99.2% of repertoires, were analysed. The TCS score was defined as the ratio of F50 (clonal expansion) to E x V (chaos), calculated using BLOSUM62-based TCRdist between CDR3 peptides within each V-J. Welch's t-statistics and random forest reduced fewer than 600 V-J features to some 14, which were used in a naive Bayes classifier (R e1071). No statistical method was used to set the sample size in advance, and investigators knew the group allocation. The paper describes TCR Vbeta CDR3 sequencing of 135 peripheral blood samples, made up of some 42 ophthalmopathy patients, approximately 73 hyperthyroidism patients and some 17 progressor patients.

This clonotype was sampled from a woman younger than 30 with Graves disease. Donor details come from another sample of the same person, matched by shared clones. The V and J genes are TRBV27 and TRBJ2-7; TRBD2 agrees with 13 junctional bases. The source was peripheral blood mononuclear cells (PBMCs), collected at new diagnosis, from a patient treated with antithyroid drugs. The bases are TGTGCCAGCAGTTGGACTAGCGGGGGCTACGAGCAGTACTTC. This encodes CASSWTSGGYEQYF.